This TCR beta chain was documented in a study of preoperative IRX-2 immunotherapy in early breast cancer. The treatment was: preoperative locoregional IRX-2 cytokine immunotherapy. Patients received preoperative, locoregional IRX-2 cytokine immunotherapy in a phase Ib study. In germline, CDR1 is GTSNPN, CDR2 SVGIG (reference sequence). The CDR3 consists of 12 residues. Trimming removed 1 base from V and 2 bases from J, with 5 bases in between. The assay was immunoSEQ multiplex PCR, and TCRdb's table has in-frame clones only and misses some. Among over 20,000 clones listed, approximately 78% were seen once.

The input for sequencing was lymph node tissue, taken after IRX-2 immunotherapy. This TCR came from a human donor with breast cancer. The chain links TRBV30 to TRBJ1-1, with D unresolved. The CDR3 DNA reads TGTGCCTGGAGTGGGGGAAACACTGAAGCTTTCTTT. This codes for CAWSGGNTEAFF.